The entry below describes one TCR beta chain. Its antigen specificity is not known. It has no much larger one-base neighbor in the sample; base qualities were not kept. The time point label for this specimen denotes: about 28 days (+/-7) after the second vaccine dose. AZD1222 recipients given second doses at about 4 weeks or at about 12 weeks were pooled, since spike-specific TCR depth and breadth were not found to differ between the two schedules. Samples from vaccinated people were obtained from the UK trials COV001 and COV002, which included a single-blind randomized controlled phase 2/3 trial of AZD1222 (ChAdOx1 nCoV-19) in healthy adults. For TCRbeta chain sequencing, PBMC samples from trial participants were taken at day 0 and at day 28 after the second dose. The CDR3 goes from the cysteine to the phenylalanine over 14 residues. The kept DNA is CDR3 alone, 42 bases in frame from the first base. In the germline V gene, CDR1 corresponds to MNHEY and CDR2 to SVGAGI. The junction carries 14 bases between V and J, which are trimmed by 7 bases and 4 bases respectively.

The data derive from a study of T cell responses to AZD1222 COVID-19 vaccine (dated by TCRdb to about 2021). Notes on the research overall: A total of 230 to 250 trial participants underwent TCR sequencing, of whom roughly 210 received two doses of AZD1222 and about 26 received two doses of the MenACWY control vaccine. Trial participants were enrolled into age subgroups of 18-55, 56-69 and 70-plus years, which contained around 150, 28 and 57 TCR-sequenced participants, respectively.

The CDR3 regions of human TCRbeta chains were analyzed by immunosequencing. The authors processed their data as follows. TCRs in the repertoires were compared against a reference library of SARS-CoV-2-specific TCRs that had been generated with the MIRA antigen-specificity platform. Breadth meant the fraction of unique TCRs that were SARS-CoV-2-associated, whereas depth meant the fraction of total T cells that were SARS-CoV-2-associated. Using the MIRA data, each spike-specific TCR was assigned both to the spike region to which the TCR was reactive and to a CD4 or CD8 class. Log10-transformed breadth and depth values were compared by one-way ANOVA with Sidak's multiple comparisons tests. Not all clones reach the TCRdb copy of this immuneACCESS table, which keeps in-frame sequences only. Checked studies attribute under half of the gap to unresolved V genes and leave the rest unexplained. V and J calls plus clone size are reproduced from that table; the DNA served to infer D and trimming. The sample has about 150,000 clones on record, 85% to 95% of them singletons. The ten largest clonotypes hold approximately 1.4% of the sample.

The research as a whole found: Reportedly, close to half of the unique spike-specific TCRs recognized epitopes lying outside the regions that are mutated in the B.1.351 and B.1.1.7 variants. Most participants were white British and females outnumbered males, and the authors suggested that clonal diversity may have been underestimated. Conclusions about previously exposed vaccinees are limited, since just five or six AZD1222 recipients were seropositive for SARS-CoV-2 at baseline. The vaccine-associated CD4 TCRs covered the entire spike protein, and the dominant responses fell in regions 160-218 and 743-854. The 56-69-year group was small, and its depth increase did not reach significance, likely because of low power. Because no day 14 peak-response samples were available, the repertoires could be characterized only after the peak T cell response. After two AZD1222 doses, spike-specific TCR breadth and depth were significantly higher than at day 0 and than in MenACWY recipients.

The material sequenced was peripheral blood, taken 28 days after the second AZD1222 dose. This clonotype was sampled from an adult who received the AZD1222 COVID-19 vaccine. The V and J genes are TRBV6-5 and TRBJ1-5, with TRBD1 perhaps the D gene, on 5 matching bases. CDR3 protein: CASNKDGGNQPQHF. The DNA sequence is TGTGCCAGCAACAAGGACGGGGGGAATCAGCCCCAGCATTTT.